The 19 T cell receptor beta chains below were found in one sample sequenced in a study of blood T cell repertoires in COVID-19. Data came from immunoSEQ multiplex PCR; TCRdb stores just in-frame clones and leaves some out. The profile shows a few hundred thousand clones, 65% to 85% of them singletons. The specimen was peripheral blood. These receptors were obtained from a woman in her fifties or sixties with acute or convalescent COVID-19.

The chain links TRBV9 to TRBJ1-4; 8 bases map to TRBD1. Germline V gene lookup returns CDR1 SGDLS and CDR2 YYNGEE. V was pared by 4 bases and J by 3 bases, with 5 bases of the junction left unmatched. This CDR3 is 15 amino acids long. The CDR3 DNA reads TGTGCCAGCAGCCCACGGACAGGGTCTAATGAAAAACTGTTTTTT. Amino acids: CASSPRTGSNEKLFF.

V gene TRBV7-7 combines with J gene TRBJ1-1; 7 positions match TRBD1. Germline loops: CDR1 SSHAT, CDR2 FNYEAQ (reference sequence). V lost 5 bases to trimming and J lost 2 bases; unmatched junction nucleotides: 2. The CDR3 has 13 amino acids. CDR3 coding DNA: TGTGCCAGCAGCCGGACAGGTAACACTGAAGCTTTCTTT. It yields the protein CASSRTGNTEAFF.

This rearrangement joins TRBV7-9 to TRBJ2-1, with TRBD2 identical over 12 bases. The V and J ends lost 5 bases and 3 bases, in that order; junction bases with no gene match: 2. The germline gives CDR1 SEHNR, CDR2 FQNEAQ (reference sequence). The CDR3 length is 15 residues. The CDR3 loop is CASSRTSGNYNEQFF. In nucleotides, the CDR3 is TGTGCCAGCAGCCGGACTAGCGGGAACTACAATGAGCAGTTCTTC. Supplemented by reference TRBV7-9 and TRBJ2-1, the full variable domain reads DTGVSQNPRHKITKRGQNVTFRCDPISEHNRLYWYRQTLGQGPEFLTYFQNEAQLEKSRLLSDRFSAERPKGSFSTLEIQRTEQGDSAMYLCASSRTSGNYNEQFFGPGTRLTVL.

The rearrangement uses TRBV30 and TRBJ2-5; 7 positions match TRBD2. Trimming removed 3 bases from V and 5 bases from J; junction bases left unmatched: 6. This CDR3 is 13 amino acids long. Per germline, CDR1 GTSNPN and CDR2 SVGIG (reference sequence). The chain's CDR3 is CAWRGRGRETQYF. The CDR3 nucleotides are TGTGCCTGGAGGGGGAGGGGACGGGAGACCCAGTACTTC.

This clone was observed a handful of times. This chain uses TRBV18 with TRBJ1-1; TRBD1 is a possible D gene (5 bases). This CDR3 spans 14 amino acids. V lost 5 bases and J lost 0, with 10 bases in between. Germline CDR1 is KGHSH and CDR2 is LQKENI. CDR3: CASSYSGLNTEAFF. CDR3 nucleotide sequence: TGTGCCAGCTCATACTCAGGGCTGAACACTGAAGCTTTCTTT.

The chain joins TRBV3-1 (or the pseudogene TRBV3-2) to TRBJ2-2; 8 bases line up with TRBD2. This CDR3 has 17 amino acids. Germline values: CDR1 LGHDT, CDR2 YNNKEL (reference sequence). After removal of 2 bases from V and 4 bases from J, the junction contained 9 bases not matched to a gene. The CDR3 loop is CASSQRSRGGFTGELFF. CDR3 sequence (DNA): TGTGCCAGCAGCCAACGCTCTCGGGGGGGGTTCACCGGGGAGCTGTTTTTT.

At least ten counts were recorded for this clone. V gene TRBV7-6 combines with J gene TRBJ1-6; D uncertain. Germline loops: CDR1 SGHVS, CDR2 FNYEAQ. V lost 5 bases and J lost 3, with 17 bases in between. The CDR3 contains 17 residues. CDR3 sequence: CASSAEPPPGYNSPLHF. CDR3 nucleotide sequence: TGTGCCAGCAGCGCGGAGCCCCCACCGGGCTATAATTCACCCCTCCACTTT.

The chain uses TRBV10-3 and TRBJ1-6, with TRBD1 identical over 8 bases. Germline V gene data show CDR1 as ENHRY and CDR2 as SYGVKD. V trimming: 6 bases; J trimming: 9 bases; junction bases outside the gene matches: 7. This CDR3 is 14 amino acids long. The CDR3 nucleotides read TGTGCCATCAGGAAGGGACAGGCGTCTTCACCCCTCCACTTT. Amino acid sequence: CAIRKGQASSPLHF.

The rearrangement joins TRBV29-1 to TRBJ1-2; D not certain. The CDR3 totals 12 residues. Germline V gene data show CDR1 as SQVTM and CDR2 as ANQGSEA. V lost 4 bases to trimming and J lost 4 bases, with 10 bases between them. The CDR3 region is CSVVRGSYGYTF. As DNA, the CDR3 is TGCAGCGTTGTTAGAGGGAGCTATGGCTACACCTTC.

The CDR3 DNA reads TGTGCCAGCAGCTTGGGGGGGGGTCAGCTGTTTTTT. Encoded protein: CASSLGGGQLFF. The chain recombines TRBV5-4 with TRBJ2-2; TRBD2 agrees at 7 bases. This CDR3 is 12 amino acids long. Germline assignment: CDR1 SGHNT and CDR2 YYREEE (reference sequence). The V gene end was trimmed by 0 bases and the J gene end by 12 bases; junction bases not matched to a gene: 2.

This rearrangement joins TRBV18 to TRBJ2-1, with 13 bases identical to TRBD2. CDR3 length: 16 residues. J gave up 8 bases and V 3 bases, and 7 bases lay outside the gene matches. Looked up from germline, CDR1 is KGHSH and CDR2 is LQKENI. CDR3 nucleotides: TGTGCCAGCTCACCCCTCAGGACTAGCGGGAGTTATGAGCAGTTCTTC. It is translated as CASSPLRTSGSYEQFF. The full variable domain, its missing parts supplied by reference TRBV18 and TRBJ2-1, is NAGVMQNPRHLVRRRGQEARLRCSPMKGHSHVYWYRQLPEEGLKFMVYLQKENIIDESGMPKERFSAEFPKEGPSILRIQQVVRGDSAAYFCASSPLRTSGSYEQFFGPGTRLTVL.

The J gene is TRBJ2-5, the V gene TRBV7-2; 8 nucleotides line up with TRBD1. Trimming removed 7 bases from V and 6 bases from J; junction bases left unmatched: 13. The CDR3 covers 15 residues. The germline gives CDR1 SGHTA, CDR2 FQGNSA. DNA for the CDR3: TGTGCCAGCATCATGGGGGGACAGGCCGGGAAGACCCAGTACTTC. Translation: CASIMGGQAGKTQYF. Full variable domain (outside the CDR3, taken from reference TRBV7-2 and TRBJ2-5): GAGVSQSPSNKVTEKGKDVELRCDPISGHTALYWYRQSLGQGLEFLIYFQGNSAPDKSGLPSDRFSAERTGGSVSTLTIQRTQQEDSAVYLCASIMGGQAGKTQYFGPGTRLLVL.

The gene calls are TRBV24-1 and TRBJ1-2; 8 bases align to TRBD1. The junction had 8 bases not matched to a gene; V was cut back by 4 bases and J by 8 bases. Per the germline V gene, CDR1 is KGHDR and CDR2 is SFDVKD. This CDR3 is 14 amino acids long. CDR3 in amino acids: CATSDSRQGQGYTF. In nucleotides, the CDR3 is TGTGCCACCAGTGACTCCAGACAGGGGCAGGGCTACACCTTC.

V usage is TRBV4-2 and J usage is TRBJ1-1; 10 nucleotides agree with TRBD1. CDR3 length equals 18 residues. V was pared by 3 bases and J by 6 bases, with 16 bases of the junction left unmatched. The V gene's germline CDR1 is LGHNA and CDR2 YNFKEQ. DNA for the CDR3: TGTGCCAGCAGCCAGTCCTTCCCCGGGACAGGGGAAGGCGCTGAAGCTTTCTTT. As protein: CASSQSFPGTGEGAEAFF.

CDR3 sequence (DNA): TGTGCCAGCAACGAAATACAGGGTGGTGAAGATACGCAGTATTTT. Protein: CASNEIQGGEDTQYF. This chain uses TRBV9 with TRBJ2-3; tentative D call: TRBD1 (6 bases). The CDR3 extends over 15 amino acids. Deletions cut 6 bases from V and 5 bases from J, with 19 bases between. Germline CDR1 SGDLS, CDR2 YYNGEE.

The genes are TRBV19 and TRBJ2-5, with unresolved D. The CDR3 spans 13 residues. The germline CDR1 and CDR2 sequences are LNHDA and SQIVND (reference sequence). The V and J ends lost 6 bases and 2 bases respectively, with 10 bases between them. The CDR3 here is CASRLAGQETQYF. The CDR3 DNA reads as TGTGCCAGTAGGTTGGCAGGACAAGAGACCCAGTACTTC.

This clone was observed once. The J gene is TRBJ2-3, the V gene TRBV10-3; 13 bases match TRBD2. The CDR3 has 14 residues. In germline, CDR1 is ENHRY, CDR2 SYGVKD. After removal of 11 bases from V and 4 bases from J, the junction contained 6 bases not matched to a gene. The CDR3, as DNA: TGTGCCCTCCGGACTAGCGGGAGAGCAGATACGCAGTATTTT. It specifies CALRTSGRADTQYF.

The chain couples TRBV14 to TRBJ2-1; 10 bases are shared with TRBD2. Trimming at V came to 1 base and at J to 8 bases, leaving 5 bases not matched to a gene. The germline CDR1 and CDR2 sequences are SGHDN and FVKESK. The CDR3 is 15 amino acids. CDR3 DNA sequence: TGTGCCAGCAGCCAAGCTAGCGGGAGAGTGTATGAGCAGTTCTTC. Its protein product is CASSQASGRVYEQFF.

The rearrangement joins TRBV30 to TRBJ2-1; tentatively, D is TRBD1 (6 bases). From germline, CDR1 is GTSNPN and CDR2 SVGIG (reference sequence). The CDR3 is 13 residues long. Here the CDR3 DNA reads TGTGCAAAAGCTGCGGACAGTTTAAATGAGCAGTTCTTC. Translating gives CAKAADSLNEQFF.